Shown below are 16 T cell receptor beta chains from a single sample sequenced in a study of spatial heterogeneity in lung cancer. This sample's time point: sample taken at primary tumor resection. No cell sorting; template was whole RNA from tumor, lung tissue or PBMC. From the 5' RACE reads, TCRdb called clonotypes with MiXCR, one entry per CDR3 protein. The sample contains tens of thousands of distinct CDR3 sequences, less than 5.5% of which appear only once. Material: PBMCs, obtained at surgery. These receptors all stem from a female donor with early-stage non-small cell lung cancer.

This clonotype was seen repeatedly, ten times or more. The V and J genes are TRBV7-6 and TRBJ2-2; D gene unclear. Germline V gene lookup returns CDR1 SGHVS and CDR2 FNYEAQ. This CDR3 spans 13 amino acids. The V end was cut by 5 bases, the J end by 0 bases, with 4 bases between. The CDR3 protein is CASSRSNTGELFF. The DNA of the CDR3 is TGTGCCAGCAGCCGCTCGAACACCGGGGAGCTGTTTTTT. Looking up the rest from reference TRBV7-6 and TRBJ2-2 gives the full variable domain: GAGVSQSPRYKVTKRGQDVALRCDPISGHVSLYWYRQALGQGPEFLTYFNYEAQQDKSGLPNDRFSAERPEGSISTLTIQRTEQRDSAMYRCASSRSNTGELFFGEGSRLTVL.

V is TRBV7-9 and J is TRBJ1-4; D remains ambiguous. Germline lookup yields CDR1 SEHNR and CDR2 FQNEAQ (reference sequence). V lost 5 bases and J lost 4, with 17 bases in between. The CDR3 is 16 amino acids. As DNA, the CDR3 is TGTGCCAGCAGCGTGGGATACGGGTCAGTTAATGAAAAACTGTTTTTT. This codes for CASSVGYGSVNEKLFF.

In its sample, this clonotype was seen many times. The genes are TRBV20-1 and TRBJ1-2, with D possibly matching TRBD1 (5 bases). With 3 bases removed from V and 8 bases from J, the gap between germline ends came to 19 bases. CDR1 is DFQATT and CDR2 is SNEGSKA in the germline V gene (reference sequence). The CDR3 sequence is 14 residues long. The CDR3 DNA is TGCAGTGCTAGTCGGGGGTCGGGAGCACGCGGCTACACCTTC. Protein: CSASRGSGARGYTF.

This clonotype was seen many times. The V gene is TRBV2, the J gene TRBJ1-1, with TRBD1 matching over 11 bases. V trimming: 8 bases; J trimming: 0 bases; junction bases outside the gene matches: 2. The CDR3 has 14 amino acids. In germline, CDR1 is SNHLY, CDR2 FYNNEI. The CDR3 coding sequence is TGTGCCAGCCGGGACAGGGGGGTGAACACTGAAGCTTTCTTT. Translating it yields CASRDRGVNTEAFF.

This clonotype was seen ten or more times. The V call is TRBV7-6, the J call TRBJ2-3; D ambiguous. V was cut by 5 bases and J by 0 bases, with 12 bases left in between. This CDR3 contains 15 residues. Germline CDR1 and CDR2: SGHVS and FNYEAQ. The CDR3 here is CASSAGYYSTDTQYF. In nucleotides, the CDR3 is TGTGCCAGCAGCGCAGGCTATTATAGCACAGATACGCAGTATTTT. Based on the CDR3 plus reference TRBV7-6 and TRBJ2-3, the full variable domain is GAGVSQSPRYKVTKRGQDVALRCDPISGHVSLYWYRQALGQGPEFLTYFNYEAQQDKSGLPNDRFSAERPEGSISTLTIQRTEQRDSAMYRCASSAGYYSTDTQYFGPGTRLTVL.

The V and J genes are TRBV20-1 and TRBJ2-7; 7 nucleotides match TRBD2. The J segment lost 3 bases and the V segment lost 2 bases, leaving 10 bases of the junction unmatched. This CDR3 spans 15 amino acids. Per germline, CDR1 DFQATT and CDR2 SNEGSKA (reference sequence). CDR3 residues: CSARNTGGQSYEQYF. The CDR3 region has the DNA TGCAGTGCTAGAAACACGGGAGGCCAGAGCTACGAGCAGTACTTC.

Of note for this clonotype: It may be a read error: a sequence one base away is much more abundant. The chain recombines TRBV6-5 with TRBJ1-2; TRBD1 aligns across 7 bases. The V gene's germline CDR1 is MNHEY and CDR2 SVGAGI. The CDR3 contains 16 residues. The CDR3 region is CVSSKLIQTGNYGYTF. Written as DNA, the CDR3 is TGTGTCAGCAGCAAACTAATTCAGACAGGGAACTATGGCTACACCTTC.

As to this clonotype: A much more abundant neighbour one base away suggests this may be a read error. The J gene is TRBJ2-5, the V gene TRBV20-1; 8 nucleotides agree with TRBD2. Germline CDR1 reads DFQATT; CDR2 reads SNEGSKA (reference sequence). This CDR3 is built from 15 residues. CDR3 sequence: CSARDSGGGQGTQYF. The CDR3 bases are TGCAGTGCTAGAGATTCCGGGGGGGGCCAAGGGACCCAGTACTTC.

This clonotype appeared many times. V is TRBV25-1 and J is TRBJ1-4, with 9 bases aligning to TRBD1. The CDR3 spans 14 residues. Germline V gene sequence: CDR1 MGHDK, CDR2 SYGVNS. V shed 5 bases, J shed 8 bases, and the junction held 6 bases outside the gene matches. Here the CDR3 DNA reads TGTGCCAGCAGTACCGGGACAGGGTCCGAAAAACTGTTTTTT. This translates into CASSTGTGSEKLFF.

The rearrangement uses TRBV3-1 and TRBJ2-7, with D possibly matching TRBD1 (6 bases). This CDR3 spans 14 amino acids. V was cut by 4 bases and J by 0 bases, with 10 bases left in between. Germline V gene sequence: CDR1 LGHDT, CDR2 YNNKEL (reference sequence). The CDR3 loop reads CASSLGHSSYEQYF. The CDR3 region has the DNA TGTGCCAGCAGCCTGGGACATAGCTCCTACGAGCAGTACTTC.

This clonotype appeared many times. This rearrangement joins TRBV7-6 to TRBJ1-1; 8 positions match TRBD1. From germline, CDR1 is SGHVS and CDR2 FNYEAQ. The CDR3 spans 16 residues. The V segment lost 5 bases and the J segment 4 bases; nucleotides outside the gene matches: 12. CDR3 nucleotides: TGTGCCAGCAGCGCTTACCCCAGGGGGCGCGGCACTGAAGCTTTCTTT. This codes for CASSAYPRGRGTEAFF.

In its sample, this clonotype was seen many times. J is TRBJ1-5 and V is TRBV12-3 or TRBV12-4; D unresolved. The CDR3 is 15 amino acids. V was trimmed by 6 bases and J by 0 bases, leaving 12 bases between them. The CDR3 nucleotides read TGTGCCAGCAGCCCGGACGGCAATAGCAATCAGCCCCAGCATTTT. Translation gives CASSPDGNSNQPQHF.

In this sample, this clonotype turned up many times. The chain employs TRBV7-8 and TRBJ1-3; possible D gene TRBD1, 6 bases. Trimming stripped 11 bases from V and 8 bases from J, with 19 bases between. Germline V CDR1 and CDR2: SGHVS, FQNEAQ. The CDR3 runs to 13 residues. CDR3 bases: TGTGCCTCTGCCCGCAGGGGTCCCGACACCATATATTTT. This codes for CASARRGPDTIYF. Drawing the rest from reference TRBV7-8 and TRBJ1-3, the complete variable domain is GAGVSQSPRYKVAKRGQDVALRCDPISGHVSLFWYQQALGQGPEFLTYFQNEAQLDKSGLPSDRFFAERPEGSVSTLKIQRTQQEDSAVYLCASARRGPDTIYFGEGSWLTVV.

The chain couples TRBV5-1 to TRBJ2-6; weak D call: TRBD1 (6 bases). Trimming stripped 5 bases from V and 0 bases from J, with 9 bases between. The CDR3 has 15 residues. Per germline, CDR1 SGHRS and CDR2 YFSETQ. The CDR3 here is CASSRDNSGANVLTF. CDR3 in DNA: TGCGCCAGCAGTCGGGACAACTCTGGGGCCAACGTCCTGACTTTC.

This clonotype was recorded at least ten times. The J gene is TRBJ2-3, the V gene TRBV3-1; D may be TRBD1 or TRBD2 (5 bases each). The CDR3 has 16 amino acids. V was pared by 0 bases and J by 7 bases, with 17 bases between. From germline, CDR1 is LGHDT and CDR2 YNNKEL (reference sequence). CDR3 residues: CASSQDALAGGNTQYF. CDR3 nucleotide sequence: TGTGCCAGCAGCCAAGATGCTCTAGCTGGGGGAAATACGCAGTATTTT.

This clonotype was counted only a few times. This chain connects TRBV28 to TRBJ1-2; the D gene is possibly TRBD1 (5 bases). V shed 3 bases and J shed 0 bases, with 11 bases lying between them. The CDR3 is 15 residues long. Germline V gives CDR1 MDHEN, CDR2 SYDVKM. CDR3 sequence: CASSFHGATNYGYTF. The CDR3 DNA reads TGTGCCAGCAGTTTTCACGGGGCGACTAACTATGGCTACACCTTC.